This T cell receptor (beta chain) is drawn from a study of cytomegalovirus exposure and HLA in healthy donors. Nominal health characterized the donors when sampled, though unrecorded immune exposures were likely. General study findings and limits: The study labeled 180 or so TCR beta chains cytomegalovirus-associated. A missense DCLRE1C variant was associated with V- and J-gene trimming of TCR beta chains in a later analysis, and an independent cohort replicated the association.

About this clone: Its antigen is still unknown.

The PCR had 60 Vbeta and 13 Jbeta primers. The repertoire was sequenced with immunoSEQ multiplex PCR; TCRdb's copy has only in-frame clones and lacks some. The sample lists about 140,000 clones, roughly 76% occurring once. Trimming took 4 bases from V and 4 from J, leaving 10 bases between them. Germline CDR1 and CDR2: SQVTM and ANQGSEA. This CDR3 comprises 12 residues. The TCR comes from a female donor in good health and CMV-seronegative. Sequencing used PBMCs. This chain joins TRBV29-1 and TRBJ1-1; D is undetermined. CDR3 nucleotides: TGCAGCGTTGGTTCACTCCGCACTGAAGCTTTCTTT. Its translation is CSVGSLRTEAFF.